The 5 T cell receptor beta chains below all came from one sample that was sequenced in a study of CD8 T cells in ankylosing spondylitis. These TCRs are of unknown antigen specificity. TCRdb ran MiXCR on the 5' RACE reads and lists one entry per CDR3 protein. The sample contains 100,000 or so distinct CDR3 sequences, roughly 9% of which appear only once. General study points: Blood from ankylosing spondylitis patients appeared to carry a characteristic roughly eight-variant TCR beta motif.

The source material was blood, either unsorted or a sorted T cell fraction (not recorded which). The source is a male donor with ankylosing spondylitis.

Ten or more counts support this clonotype. V gene TRBV27 combines with J gene TRBJ2-7; TRBD2 aligns across 9 bases. The CDR3 sequence is 16 residues long. J was trimmed by 4 bases and V by 10 bases; bases with no gene match: 17. Germline lookup yields CDR1 MNHEY and CDR2 SMNVEV (reference sequence). CDR3 bases: TGTGCCACCACTCCGAGCGAGACTAGCGGACCGTACGAGCAGTACTTC. Its translation: CATTPSETSGPYEQYF.

The sample holds many counts of this clonotype. This sequence joins TRBV7-6 and TRBJ2-1, with 11 bases matching TRBD2. V lost 4 bases and J lost 4; bases outside the gene matches: 6. Germline CDR1 SGHVS, CDR2 FNYEAQ. The length of the CDR3 is 16 residues. The CDR3 reads CASSSLLAGEYNEQFF. The CDR3 region has the DNA TGTGCCAGCAGCTCCCTACTAGCGGGAGAATACAATGAGCAGTTCTTC.

In its sample, this clonotype was seen many times. V is TRBV2 and J is TRBJ2-1, with TRBD1 identical over 8 bases. The CDR3 spans 14 residues. Germline CDR1 SNHLY, CDR2 FYNNEI. Trimming took 7 bases from V and 3 from J; bases not matched to a gene: 5. The CDR3 DNA sequence: TGTGCCAGCAATAGCAGGGGGCTCTACAATGAGCAGTTCTTC. Amino acid sequence: CASNSRGLYNEQFF. The entire variable domain, with the rest obtained from reference TRBV2 and TRBJ2-1, is as follows: EPEVTQTPSHQVTQMGQEVILRCVPISNHLYFYWYRQILGQKVEFLVSFYNNEISEKSEIFDDQFSVERPDGSNFTLKIRSTKLEDSAMYFCASNSRGLYNEQFFGPGTRLTVL.

This clonotype was observed at least ten times. V is TRBV29-1 and J is TRBJ2-5, with 8 bases fitting TRBD2. The CDR3 has 15 amino acids. V lost 0 bases, J lost 4 bases, and 7 bases stayed unmatched. Germline V gene sequence: CDR1 SQVTM, CDR2 ANQGSEA. The CDR3 DNA reads as TGCAGCGTTGAAGAACTCACTAGCGGAGGAGAGACCCAGTACTTC. Its protein product is CSVEELTSGGETQYF.

This chain connects TRBV5-1 to TRBJ2-3, with D unresolved. Germline V lookup: CDR1 SGHRS, CDR2 YFSETQ. The CDR3 length is 14 residues. V shed 6 bases and J shed 2 bases, with 13 bases lying between them. The CDR3 nucleotides read TGCGCCAGCACCCCAGGCGGAACCACAGATACGCAGTATTTT. This sequence encodes CASTPGGTTDTQYF. The full variable domain, in which reference TRBV5-1 and TRBJ2-3 provide the parts outside the CDR3, is KAGVTQTPRYLIKTRGQQVTLSCSPISGHRSVSWYQQTPGQGLQFLFEYFSETQRNKGNFPGRFSGRQFSNSRSEMNVSTLELGDSALYLCASTPGGTTDTQYFGPGTRLTVL.